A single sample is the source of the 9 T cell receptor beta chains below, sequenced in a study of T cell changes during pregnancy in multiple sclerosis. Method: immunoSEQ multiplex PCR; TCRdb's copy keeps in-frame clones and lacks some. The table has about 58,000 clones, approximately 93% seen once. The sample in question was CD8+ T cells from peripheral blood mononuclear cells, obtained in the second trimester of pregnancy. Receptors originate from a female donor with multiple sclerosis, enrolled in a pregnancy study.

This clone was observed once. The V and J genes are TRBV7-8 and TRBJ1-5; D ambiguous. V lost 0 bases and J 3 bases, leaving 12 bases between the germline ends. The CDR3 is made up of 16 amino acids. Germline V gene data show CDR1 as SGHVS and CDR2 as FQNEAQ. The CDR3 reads CASSLARQRDNQPQHF. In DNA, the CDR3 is TGTGCCAGCAGCTTAGCGCGGCAGAGGGACAATCAGCCCCAGCATTTT.

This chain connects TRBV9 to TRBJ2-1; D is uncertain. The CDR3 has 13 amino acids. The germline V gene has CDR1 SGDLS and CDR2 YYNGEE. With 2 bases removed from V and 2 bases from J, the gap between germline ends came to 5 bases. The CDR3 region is CASSVAAYNEQFF. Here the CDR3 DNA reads TGTGCCAGCAGCGTTGCAGCCTACAATGAGCAGTTCTTC.

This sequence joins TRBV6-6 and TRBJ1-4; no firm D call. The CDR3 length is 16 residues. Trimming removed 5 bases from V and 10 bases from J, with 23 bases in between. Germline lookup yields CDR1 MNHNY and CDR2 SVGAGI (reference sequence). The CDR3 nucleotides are TGTGCCAGCAGTCGGCCTGACACTCTAACCCGCCGAAAACTGTTTTTT. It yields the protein CASSRPDTLTRRKLFF.

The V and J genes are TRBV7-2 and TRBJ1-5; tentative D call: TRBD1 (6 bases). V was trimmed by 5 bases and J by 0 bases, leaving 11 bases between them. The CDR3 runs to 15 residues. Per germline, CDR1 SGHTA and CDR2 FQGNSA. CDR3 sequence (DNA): TGTGCCAGCAGCCCAAGGACAGCTAGCAATCAGCCCCAGCATTTT. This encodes CASSPRTASNQPQHF. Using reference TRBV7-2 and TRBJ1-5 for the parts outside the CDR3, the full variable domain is GAGVSQSPSNKVTEKGKDVELRCDPISGHTALYWYRQSLGQGLEFLIYFQGNSAPDKSGLPSDRFSAERTGGSVSTLTIQRTQQEDSAVYLCASSPRTASNQPQHFGDGTRLSIL.

The CDR3 DNA sequence: TGTGCCAGCAGCTTCCCCGGGAGTAGCGGGATTTCTGAGCAGTTCTTC. This gives the protein CASSFPGSSGISEQFF. The genes are TRBV27 and TRBJ2-1; 8 nucleotides match TRBD2. Trimming at V came to 6 bases and at J to 9 bases, leaving 16 bases not matched to a gene. The CDR3 is made up of 16 amino acids. The germline CDR1 and CDR2 sequences are MNHEY and SMNVEV (reference sequence).

The CDR3 here is CASSIAGFQYF. In nucleotides, the CDR3 is TGTGCCAGTAGTATCGCAGGGTTTCAGTACTTC. V usage is TRBV19 and J usage is TRBJ2-4; the D gene is possibly TRBD1 (5 bases). The CDR3 contains 11 residues. Germline CDR1 reads LNHDA; CDR2 reads SQIVND (reference sequence). Trimming pared 3 bases from V and 11 bases from J, leaving 8 bases between.

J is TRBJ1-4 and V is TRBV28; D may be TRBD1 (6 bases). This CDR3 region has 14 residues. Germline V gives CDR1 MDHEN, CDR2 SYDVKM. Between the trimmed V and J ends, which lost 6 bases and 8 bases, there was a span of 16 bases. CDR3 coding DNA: TGTGCCAGCAGAATACAGGGAGTTGGGGAAAAACTGTTTTTT. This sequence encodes CASRIQGVGEKLFF.

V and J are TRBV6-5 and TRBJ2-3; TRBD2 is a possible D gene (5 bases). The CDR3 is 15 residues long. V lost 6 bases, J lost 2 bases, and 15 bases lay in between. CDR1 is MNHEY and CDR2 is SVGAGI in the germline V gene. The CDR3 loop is CASRPLLVPTDTQYF. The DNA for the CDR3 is TGTGCCAGCAGGCCACTACTAGTTCCCACAGATACGCAGTATTTT.

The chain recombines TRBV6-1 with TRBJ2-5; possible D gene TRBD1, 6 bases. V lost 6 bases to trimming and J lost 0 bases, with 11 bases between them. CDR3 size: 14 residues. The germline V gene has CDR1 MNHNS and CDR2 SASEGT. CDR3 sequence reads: CASRRGTDQETQYF. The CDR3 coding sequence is TGTGCCAGCAGGAGGGGGACGGACCAAGAGACCCAGTACTTC.